One sample yielded the 4 T cell receptor beta chains listed below, sequenced in a study of Graves' ophthalmopathy and Graves' hyperthyroidism. RNA transcripts yielded amplified TCR beta CDR3 regions. In the first round, RT-PCR was carried out with HTBI primers, and a multiplex PCR formed the second round. MiXCR was run by TCRdb on the multiplex PCR reads, yielding one entry per CDR3 protein. The sample consists of approximately 160,000 distinct CDR3 sequences, over 35% of them appearing once. The sequenced sample consisted of peripheral blood. These receptors came from a woman aged 40-49 years with Graves' ophthalmopathy.

The rearrangement links TRBV6-1 to TRBJ1-1; D unresolved. Trimming pared 7 bases from V and 5 bases from J, leaving 17 bases between. Per germline, CDR1 MNHNS and CDR2 SASEGT. The CDR3 contains 14 residues. Here the CDR3 reads CASIRRRGETEAFF. The CDR3 DNA is TGTGCCAGCATAAGAAGGCGCGGTGAAACTGAAGCTTTCTTT.

This clonotype appeared many times. V gene TRBV20-1 combines with J gene TRBJ1-5; 8 bases align to TRBD1. The CDR3 runs 14 residues. V shed 5 bases, J shed 0 bases, and the junction held 3 bases outside the gene matches. Germline-derived CDR1 and CDR2 are DFQATT and SNEGSKA (reference sequence). For the CDR3, the DNA is TGCAGTGCTGGACAGGGTGATAGCAATCAGCCCCAGCATTTT. Translated, it gives CSAGQGDSNQPQHF.

This clonotype is a singleton in its sample. The chain recombines TRBV6-2 or TRBV6-3 with TRBJ2-7; 7 bases are shared with TRBD2. Germline CDR1 is MNHEY and CDR2 is SVGEGT. The trim removed 6 bases at V and 2 bases at J, leaving 7 bases unmatched. This CDR3 has 14 amino acids. Written as DNA, the CDR3 is TGTGCCAGCAGCCCAGCTAGCGGAGCCTACGAGCAGTACTTC. As protein: CASSPASGAYEQYF.

V is TRBV6-4 and J is TRBJ1-1; D is ambiguous. Per the germline V gene, CDR1 is MRHNA and CDR2 is SNTAGT. V gave up 5 bases and J gave up 13 bases, with 14 bases separating them. This CDR3 region has 11 residues. The CDR3 region is CASSNPIESFF. Written as DNA, the CDR3 is TGTGCCAGCAGTAACCCGATTGAGAGTTTCTTT.